This TCR beta chain was profiled in a study of T cells in Graves' hyperthyroidism and ophthalmopathy. Study background: Prior to any treatment, at the point of initial diagnosis, peripheral blood was collected.

Amplification of TCR beta CDR3 regions used RNA as the template. The TCR CDR3 was amplified in a first-round RT-PCR using the HTBI primer set. MiXCR, applied by TCRdb to the multiplex PCR reads, yields one record per CDR3 protein. The sample consists of 400,000 to 550,000 distinct CDR3 sequences, approximately 14% of them appearing once. This clonotype was detected many times. The sample consisted of blood. The receptor comes from a woman younger than 35 with Graves' hyperthyroidism.

The CDR3 here is CASIGSGGSGELFF. The CDR3 nucleotides read TGTGCCAGCATAGGATCAGGGGGTTCCGGGGAGCTGTTTTTT. The chain employs TRBV6-1 and TRBJ2-2; the match to TRBD1 covers 7 bases. Germline V lookup: CDR1 MNHNS, CDR2 SASEGT. Losses at the gene ends were 7 bases for V and 6 bases for J; bases not matched to a gene: 8. CDR3 length: 14 residues.